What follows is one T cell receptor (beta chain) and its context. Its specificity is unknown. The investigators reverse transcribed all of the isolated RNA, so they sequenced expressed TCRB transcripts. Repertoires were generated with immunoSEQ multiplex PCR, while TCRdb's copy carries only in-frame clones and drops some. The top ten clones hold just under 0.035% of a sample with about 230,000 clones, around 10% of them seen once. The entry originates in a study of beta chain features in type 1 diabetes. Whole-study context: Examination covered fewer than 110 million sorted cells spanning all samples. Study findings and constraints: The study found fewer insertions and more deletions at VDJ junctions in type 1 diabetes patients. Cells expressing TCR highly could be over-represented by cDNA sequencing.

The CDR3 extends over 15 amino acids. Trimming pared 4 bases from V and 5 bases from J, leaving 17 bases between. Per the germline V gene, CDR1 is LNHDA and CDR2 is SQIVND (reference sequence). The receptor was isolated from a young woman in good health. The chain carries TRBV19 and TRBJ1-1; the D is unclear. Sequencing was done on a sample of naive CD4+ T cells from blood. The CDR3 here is CASSTIEGRGTEAFF. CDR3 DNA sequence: TGTGCCAGTAGTACCATAGAGGGTAGAGGAACTGAAGCTTTCTTT.